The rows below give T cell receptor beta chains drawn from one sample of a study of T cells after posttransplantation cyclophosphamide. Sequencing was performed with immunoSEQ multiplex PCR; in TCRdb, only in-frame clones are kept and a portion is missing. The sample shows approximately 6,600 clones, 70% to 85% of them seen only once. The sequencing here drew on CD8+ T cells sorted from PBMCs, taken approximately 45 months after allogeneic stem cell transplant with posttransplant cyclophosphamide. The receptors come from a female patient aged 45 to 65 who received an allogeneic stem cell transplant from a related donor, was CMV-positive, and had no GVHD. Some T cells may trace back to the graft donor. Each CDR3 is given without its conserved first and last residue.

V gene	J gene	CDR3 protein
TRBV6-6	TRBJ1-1	ASIPGQGTEAF
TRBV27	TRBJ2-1	ASSFLRDYHNEQF
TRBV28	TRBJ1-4	ASSFGQGKTNEKLF
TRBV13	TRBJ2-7	ASSLGGGERSYEQY
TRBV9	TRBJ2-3	ASSVSWGPDTDTQY
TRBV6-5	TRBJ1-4	ASSLQGPTNEKLF
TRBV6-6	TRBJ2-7	ASSYSQASYEQY
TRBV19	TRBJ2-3	ASSTRTRLGTDTQY
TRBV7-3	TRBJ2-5	ASSYQGQGQETQY
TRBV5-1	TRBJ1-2	ASSLATGKSYGYT
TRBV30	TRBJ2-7	AWSVLAGAGYEQY
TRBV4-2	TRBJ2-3	ASSQEGGTDTQY
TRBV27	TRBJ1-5	ASSSRTLGNQPQH
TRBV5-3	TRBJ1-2	ARSWNPGQGDYGYT
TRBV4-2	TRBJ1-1	ASSPHYRGEDTEAF
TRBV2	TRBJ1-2	ASSGDRGSYGYT
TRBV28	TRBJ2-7	ASSPPGLAYEQY
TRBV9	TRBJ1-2	ASSGDLWDTPLGYT
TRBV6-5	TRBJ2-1	ASSYFGAYNEQF
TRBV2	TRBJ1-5	ASRRGNQPQH
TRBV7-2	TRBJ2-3	ASSLVGAGESTDTQY
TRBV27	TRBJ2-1	AQRPPLALTYNEQF
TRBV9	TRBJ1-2	ASSVRIAGRDGYT
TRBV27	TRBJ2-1	ASRRTSGIPNNEQF
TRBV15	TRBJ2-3	ATSQGLAGVDTQY
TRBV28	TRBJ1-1	ASSFGKARVEAF
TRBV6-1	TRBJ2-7	ASSEGWGLSYEQY
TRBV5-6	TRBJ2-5	ASSPAGGLVETQY
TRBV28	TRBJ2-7	ASSPGLGPYEQY
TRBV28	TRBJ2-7	ASSLGTGASPYEQY
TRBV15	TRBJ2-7	ATSRADRASSYEQY
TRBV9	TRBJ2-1	ASSSREGSSYNEQF
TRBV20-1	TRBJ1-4	SAPTGDKLF
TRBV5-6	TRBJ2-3	ASSLYRDSPTDTQY
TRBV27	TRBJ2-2	ASSSKQGPGELF
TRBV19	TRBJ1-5	ASSIRRAGNQPQH
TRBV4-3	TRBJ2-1	ASSQDQAPYNEQF
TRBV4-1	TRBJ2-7	ASSPAGTGDEQY
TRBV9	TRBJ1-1	ASSVGDEAF
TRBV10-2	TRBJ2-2	AAELANTGELF
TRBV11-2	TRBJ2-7	ASSLAGSSYEQY